The 29 T cell receptor beta chains in this list originate from one sample, sequenced in a study of shared clonotypes between healthy human individuals. Produced via immunoSEQ multiplex PCR; TCRdb's table is partial and in-frame only. The table lists hundreds of thousands of clones, approximately 96% of them singletons. CD8 cells classed as naive were CD45RO-negative and positively selected for CCR7, excluding terminally differentiated effector memory CD45RA+ cells. Material for sequencing was naive CD8+ T cells sorted from blood. The receptors here all came from a woman aged 30 to 39 in good health.

The rearrangement joins TRBV5-1 to TRBJ2-7, with TRBD1 as a possible D gene (5 bases). V was clipped by 3 bases and J by 6 bases, with 16 bases between them. The CDR3 loop spans 14 amino acids. Per germline, CDR1 SGHRS and CDR2 YFSETQ. CDR3 sequence: CASSSTPGPGEQYF. The CDR3 nucleotides read TGCGCCAGCAGCTCCACCCCAGGGCCAGGCGAGCAGTACTTC.

The gene calls are TRBV6-5 and TRBJ2-7; 11 bases fit TRBD1. Germline V gene data show CDR1 as MNHEY and CDR2 as SVGAGI. The V gene end was trimmed by 5 bases and the J gene end by 7 bases; junction bases not matched to a gene: 4. The CDR3 extends over 13 amino acids. In DNA form, the CDR3 reads TGTGCCAGCAGTCAGGACAGGGGGCGAGAGCAGTACTTC. Its translation is CASSQDRGREQYF.

This CDR3 is CAISELHIGEKLFF. CDR3 bases: TGTGCCATCAGTGAGTTACACATCGGGGAAAAACTGTTTTTT. This chain connects TRBV10-3 to TRBJ1-4; D unclear. CDR1 ENHRY and CDR2 SYGVKD come from the germline V gene. V lost 1 base and J lost 8, with 11 bases in between. This CDR3 comprises 14 residues.

This clone has a single count. The genes are TRBV4-1 and TRBJ1-5; D gene ambiguous. Germline V gene lookup returns CDR1 MGHRA and CDR2 YSYEKL. This CDR3 comprises 15 residues. V lost 3 bases, J lost 0 bases, and 9 bases lay in between. The CDR3 region is CASSHDGFSNQPQHF. CDR3 sequence (DNA): TGCGCCAGCAGCCATGACGGATTTAGCAATCAGCCCCAGCATTTT.

V usage is TRBV7-9 and J usage is TRBJ2-3, with TRBD1 matching over 11 bases. The trim removed 5 bases at V and 3 bases at J, leaving 4 bases unmatched. Germline CDR1 SEHNR, CDR2 FQNEAQ (reference sequence). This CDR3 has 15 residues. CDR3 amino acids: CASSTGQGETDTQYF. In nucleotides, the CDR3 is TGTGCCAGCAGCACGGGACAGGGGGAAACAGATACGCAGTATTTT.

The rearrangement joins TRBV30 to TRBJ2-7, with D perhaps TRBD2 (6 bases). Trimming left V 0 bases short and J 4 bases short, with 13 bases between. This CDR3 is built from 14 residues. Germline V CDR1 and CDR2: GTSNPN, SVGIG (reference sequence). In DNA, the CDR3 is TGTGCCTGGAGTGTAAACGGGAGACTGTACGAGCAGTACTTC. It translates to CAWSVNGRLYEQYF. The complete variable domain, with remaining parts taken from reference TRBV30 and TRBJ2-7, reads SQTIHQWPATLVQPVGSPLSLECTVEGTSNPNLYWYRQAAGRGLQLLFYSVGIGQISSEVPQNLSASRPQDRQFILSSKKLLLSDSGFYLCAWSVNGRLYEQYFGPGTRLTVT.

The V and J genes are TRBV5-1 and TRBJ2-7, with TRBD2 matching over 9 bases. Trimming at V came to 3 bases and at J to 6 bases, leaving 7 bases not matched to a gene. There are 14 residues in the CDR3. From germline, CDR1 is SGHRS and CDR2 YFSETQ. CDR3 sequence reads: CASSSGGRASEQYF. CDR3 nucleotides: TGCGCCAGCAGCTCCGGCGGGAGGGCCAGCGAGCAGTACTTC.

The chain is built from TRBV28 and TRBJ2-3, with TRBD1 matching over 9 bases. The CDR3 length is 16 residues. V shed 6 bases and J 0 bases; nucleotides not matched to a gene: 7. Germline V lookup: CDR1 MDHEN, CDR2 SYDVKM. CDR3 sequence (DNA): TGTGCCAGCAGCTACAGGGGGCTTATTAGCACAGATACGCAGTATTTT. Translation: CASSYRGLISTDTQYF.

This clone came up a few times. The genes are TRBV5-4 and TRBJ2-7; a weak D match, TRBD2 (5 bases). Trimming left V 4 bases short and J 7 bases short, with 9 bases between. CDR1 and CDR2 from the germline V gene are SGHNT and YYREEE (reference sequence). There are 11 residues in the CDR3. This CDR3 reads CASSRTGEQYF. DNA for the CDR3: TGTGCCAGCAGCAGGACTGGGGAGCAGTACTTC.

This chain links TRBV25-1 with TRBJ2-7; D remains ambiguous. Germline V gene sequence: CDR1 MGHDK, CDR2 SYGVNS. V dropped 2 bases and J dropped 0 bases, with 5 bases sitting between them. The length of the CDR3 is 13 residues. CDR3 nucleotides: TGTGCCAGCAGTGAAGTCAGCTCCTACGAGCAGTACTTC. This gives the protein CASSEVSSYEQYF.

As regards this clone: Other nucleotide sequences from this sample produce the same CDR3. The chain recombines TRBV9 with TRBJ2-2; D is undetermined. The germline V and J ends were trimmed by 0 bases and 6 bases, with 6 bases remaining between them. The CDR3 totals 13 residues. The germline V gene has CDR1 SGDLS and CDR2 YYNGEE. CDR3 sequence (DNA): TGTGCCAGCAGCGTAGGAGGTCCCGGGGAGCTGTTTTTT. Encoded protein: CASSVGGPGELFF.

V and J are TRBV6-5 and TRBJ1-3; no clear D gene. The CDR3 runs to 11 residues. Germline V gives CDR1 MNHEY, CDR2 SVGAGI. V lost 6 bases and J 4 bases, leaving 4 bases between the germline ends. The CDR3 protein is CASSAGNTIYF. In DNA form, the CDR3 reads TGTGCCAGCAGCGCGGGAAACACCATATATTTT.

This rearrangement joins TRBV10-3 to TRBJ2-7, with TRBD1 matching 11 bases. CDR1 ENHRY and CDR2 SYGVKD come from the germline V gene. V gave up 4 bases and J gave up 4 bases; unmatched junction bases: 6. This CDR3 has 15 residues. In DNA form, the CDR3 reads TGTGCCATCAGTGTGGGACAGGGGGTATATTACGAGCAGTACTTC. Encoded protein: CAISVGQGVYYEQYF.

The rearrangement joins TRBV27 to TRBJ1-1, with D possibly TRBD1 on 5 matching bases. This CDR3 comprises 16 residues. Deletions cut 2 bases from V and 3 bases from J, with 16 bases between. Germline loops: CDR1 MNHEY, CDR2 SMNVEV (reference sequence). CDR3 loop: CASSLGGVSVHTEAFF. CDR3 coding DNA: TGTGCCAGCAGTTTAGGAGGGGTTTCCGTACACACTGAAGCTTTCTTT.

This sequence joins TRBV10-1 and TRBJ2-3; a weak D match, TRBD1 (5 bases). There are 15 residues in the CDR3. The ends were cut back, 3 bases at V and 2 bases at J, with 12 bases in the middle. The germline CDR1 and CDR2 sequences are WNHNN and SYGVQD (reference sequence). The CDR3 spells CASSDDSLDTDTQYF. CDR3 in DNA: TGCGCCAGCAGTGACGACAGTCTGGACACAGATACGCAGTATTTT.

This rearrangement joins TRBV7-9 to TRBJ2-7; 13 bases map to TRBD2. This CDR3 spans 15 amino acids. Germline V gene sequence: CDR1 SEHNR, CDR2 FQNEAQ (reference sequence). With 5 bases clipped from V and 3 bases from J, the junction kept 4 bases outside the gene matches. The CDR3 nucleotides read TGTGCCAGCAGCGCTACTAGCGGGAGGGGCTACGAGCAGTACTTC. Amino acids: CASSATSGRGYEQYF.

A word on this clone: Other nucleotide sequences from this sample produce the same CDR3. The chain's CDR3 is CASSLRGAGELFF. In nucleotides, the CDR3 is TGTGCCAGCAGTTTACGGGGGGCCGGGGAGCTGTTTTTT. V and J are TRBV27 and TRBJ2-2; 7 nucleotides agree with TRBD2. CDR3 length equals 13 residues. Germline CDR1 reads MNHEY; CDR2 reads SMNVEV (reference sequence). Trimming removed 2 bases from V and 6 bases from J; junction bases left unmatched: 0.

The CDR3 loop is CASSYEDPAYEQYF. The CDR3, as DNA: TGTGCCAGCAGTTACGAGGACCCCGCCTACGAGCAGTACTTC. V and J are TRBV6-6 and TRBJ2-7; D is ambiguous. Trimming stripped 2 bases from V and 2 bases from J, with 10 bases between. The length of the CDR3 is 14 residues. Per germline, CDR1 MNHNY and CDR2 SVGAGI (reference sequence).

The rearrangement links TRBV28 to TRBJ2-2; no reliable D call. CDR1 and CDR2 from the germline V gene are MDHEN and SYDVKM. There are 14 residues in the CDR3. Trimming left V 3 bases short and J 2 bases short, with 7 bases between. CDR3 bases: TGTGCCAGCAGTTTTTTCACCAACACCGGGGAGCTGTTTTTT. As protein: CASSFFTNTGELFF.

This rearrangement joins TRBV7-3 to TRBJ2-5; the D gene is possibly TRBD1 (5 bases). CDR3 length equals 16 residues. Trimming removed 5 bases at V and 2 bases at J, with 18 bases between. Germline lookup yields CDR1 SGHTA and CDR2 FQGTGA. This CDR3 is CASSNPTGDSQETQYF. The CDR3 coding sequence is TGTGCCAGCAGCAACCCCACAGGAGATAGTCAAGAGACCCAGTACTTC.

The CDR3 DNA reads as TGCGCCAGCAGCCCCCACGGGGTTCTCGGGAGGGATGACACCGGGGAGCTGTTTTTT. Protein product: CASSPHGVLGRDDTGELFF. The V call is TRBV4-1, the J call TRBJ2-2; 8 positions match TRBD2. V gave up 4 bases and J gave up 3 bases; unmatched junction bases: 16. Germline assignment: CDR1 MGHRA and CDR2 YSYEKL. The CDR3 is 19 amino acids.

The CDR3 sequence: CASSLVVLPDTQYF. The DNA of the CDR3 is TGTGCCAGCAGCTTGGTTGTCCTCCCAGATACGCAGTATTTT. The chain joins TRBV5-6 to TRBJ2-3; D ambiguous. CDR3 size: 14 residues. Trimming took 0 bases from V and 4 from J, leaving 9 bases between them. CDR1 is SGHDT, CDR2 YYEEEE, per germline. Supplemented by reference TRBV5-6 and TRBJ2-3, the full variable domain reads DAGVTQSPTHLIKTRGQQVTLRCSPKSGHDTVSWYQQALGQGPQFIFQYYEEEERQRGNFPDRFSGHQFPNYSSELNVNALLLGDSALYLCASSLVVLPDTQYFGPGTRLTVL.

The J gene is TRBJ1-2, the V gene TRBV7-6; 9 bases match TRBD1. V shed 3 bases, J shed 7 bases, and the junction held 6 bases outside the gene matches. CDR1 and CDR2 from the germline V gene are SGHVS and FNYEAQ. This CDR3 is built from 14 residues. CDR3 nucleotides: TGTGCCAGCAGCTTGGGGGACAGGGTCTCTGGCTACACCTTC. This gives the protein CASSLGDRVSGYTF.

The V gene is TRBV5-8, the J gene TRBJ2-1; 8 bases are a match to TRBD1. After removal of 5 bases from V and 5 bases from J, the junction contained 9 bases not matched to a gene. The CDR3 contains 15 residues. Per the germline V gene, CDR1 is SGHTS and CDR2 is YDEGEE. CDR3 amino acids: CASSYWTGHNNEQFF. CDR3 sequence (DNA): TGTGCCAGCAGTTATTGGACAGGGCATAACAATGAGCAGTTCTTC. Filled out from reference TRBV5-8 and TRBJ2-1, the complete variable domain reads EAGVTQSPTHLIKTRGQQATLRCSPISGHTSVYWYQQALGLGLQFLLWYDEGEERNRGNFPPRFSGRQFPNYSSELNVNALELEDSALYLCASSYWTGHNNEQFFGPGTRLTVL.

The J gene is TRBJ1-5, the V gene TRBV27, with D unclear. The CDR3 runs to 13 residues. CDR1 MNHEY and CDR2 SMNVEV come from the germline V gene (reference sequence). V was cut by 5 bases and J by 5 bases, with 10 bases left in between. The CDR3 sequence: CASSLNPYQPQHF. For the CDR3, the DNA is TGTGCCAGCAGTCTTAACCCTTATCAGCCCCAGCATTTT.

The rearrangement links TRBV2 to TRBJ1-2; D call uncertain. Trimming removed 3 bases at V and 7 bases at J, with 9 bases between. CDR1 SNHLY and CDR2 FYNNEI come from the germline V gene. The CDR3 sequence is 12 residues long. The DNA for the CDR3 is TGTGCCAGCAGTGACAGGTCCTCTGGCTACACCTTC. This gives the protein CASSDRSSGYTF.

This sequence joins TRBV5-6 and TRBJ2-1; the D gene is possibly TRBD1 (7 bases). The CDR3 consists of 13 residues. Between the trimmed V and J ends, which lost 5 bases and 9 bases, there was a span of 15 bases. CDR1 and CDR2 (germline): SGHDT, YYEEEE. The DNA of the CDR3 is TGTGCCAGCAGGACGACAGGGACTGCTGAGCAGTTCTTC. Translating it yields CASRTTGTAEQFF.

The chain employs TRBV27 and TRBJ2-4; a possible D gene is TRBD2 (5 bases). In germline, CDR1 is MNHEY, CDR2 SMNVEV (reference sequence). Trimming stripped 1 base from V and 7 bases from J, with 14 bases between. The CDR3 sequence is 15 residues long. The CDR3, as DNA: TGTGCCAGCAGTTTATACCCCAGGCCGGGGAACATTCAGTACTTC. It yields the protein CASSLYPRPGNIQYF.

This chain connects TRBV5-6 to TRBJ2-3; D not certain. Trimming took 1 base from V and 8 from J, leaving 20 bases between them. The CDR3 covers 16 residues. Germline lookup yields CDR1 SGHDT and CDR2 YYEEEE. The CDR3 loop is CASSLSGSLLRGTQYF. The CDR3 nucleotides are TGTGCCAGCAGCTTGTCTGGCAGTCTGTTAAGAGGTACGCAGTATTTT.